A single sample gave rise to the 26 T cell receptor beta chains below, sequenced in a study of T-cell reconstitution after alpha-beta-depleted transplantation in children. Researchers prepared the TCRbeta library using unique molecular identifiers, the study reports. TCRdb processed the PCR reads anew with MiXCR; each CDR3 protein has one entry. The sample shows approximately 420,000 distinct CDR3 sequences, about 11% of them seen only once. This specimen consisted of PBMCs from the stem cell graft donor, obtained from the stem cell graft. These receptors originate from a human donor who donated a stem cell graft to a child with acute myeloid leukemia.

This clonotype has only a few counts. The rearrangement links TRBV20-1 to TRBJ2-1; D might be TRBD2 (6 bases). The germline V gene has CDR1 DFQATT and CDR2 SNEGSKA (reference sequence). The CDR3 has 16 amino acids. Trimming left V 1 base short and J 2 bases short, with 15 bases between. The CDR3 region is CSARGSGSRTYNEQFF. CDR3 nucleotide sequence: TGCAGTGCTAGAGGTTCCGGGAGCAGGACCTACAATGAGCAGTTCTTC.

This clonotype was recorded at least ten times. This chain uses TRBV20-1 with TRBJ1-1; D is possibly TRBD1 (5 bases). The ends were cut back, 1 base at V and 0 bases at J, with 12 bases in the middle. Germline V gives CDR1 DFQATT, CDR2 SNEGSKA (reference sequence). This CDR3 has 15 residues. CDR3 sequence (DNA): TGCAGTGCTAGAGGTCCGACAGCCTTGAACACTGAAGCTTTCTTT. It yields the protein CSARGPTALNTEAFF.

The chain joins TRBV5-1 to TRBJ2-3; D may be TRBD1 or TRBD2 (5 bases each). There are 13 residues in the CDR3. With 8 bases removed from V and 4 bases from J, the gap between germline ends came to 14 bases. Germline assignment: CDR1 SGHRS and CDR2 YFSETQ. Here the CDR3 reads CASWDGAADTQYF. CDR3 nucleotides: TGCGCCAGTTGGGACGGGGCTGCAGATACGCAGTATTTT. Together with reference TRBV5-1 and TRBJ2-3, the CDR3 gives the full variable domain: KAGVTQTPRYLIKTRGQQVTLSCSPISGHRSVSWYQQTPGQGLQFLFEYFSETQRNKGNFPGRFSGRQFSNSRSEMNVSTLELGDSALYLCASWDGAADTQYFGPGTRLTVL.

The CDR3 sequence: CASSSSVDSGNTIYF. In DNA form, the CDR3 reads TGCGCCAGCAGCTCCTCCGTGGACTCTGGAAACACCATATATTTT. The chain combines TRBV5-1 with TRBJ1-3; D is unclear. CDR3 length equals 15 residues. CDR1 is SGHRS, CDR2 YFSETQ, per germline. V lost 3 bases and J lost 0, with 10 bases in between.

The chain uses TRBV30 and TRBJ1-6; 9 bases map to TRBD1. The J segment lost 7 bases and the V segment lost 7 bases, leaving 5 bases of the junction unmatched. The CDR3 covers 13 residues. Germline assignment: CDR1 GTSNPN and CDR2 SVGIG (reference sequence). The CDR3 loop is CASTGGSNSPLHF. The CDR3 DNA reads as TGTGCCTCGACAGGGGGAAGCAATTCACCCCTCCACTTT.

The rearrangement links TRBV18 to TRBJ1-2, with D unresolved. The CDR3 sequence is 13 residues long. The germline V and J ends were trimmed by 3 bases and 3 bases, with 8 bases remaining between them. From germline, CDR1 is KGHSH and CDR2 LQKENI. Written as DNA, the CDR3 is TGTGCCAGCTCACCTGACGGACACTATGGCTACACCTTC. It encodes CASSPDGHYGYTF.

This clonotype was observed a few times. This chain links TRBV7-9 with TRBJ2-1; TRBD2 matches at 8 bases. Germline trimming cut 4 bases from V and 0 bases from J; bases unmatched to any gene: 5. The CDR3 is made up of 16 amino acids. Germline lookup yields CDR1 SEHNR and CDR2 FQNEAQ (reference sequence). CDR3 region: CASSSVAGPSYNEQFF. CDR3 bases: TGTGCCAGCAGCTCAGTAGCGGGGCCCTCCTACAATGAGCAGTTCTTC.

The table lists this clonotype with a few counts. The CDR3 coding sequence is TGTGCCAGCAGAAGACTAGCGGGAGACAATGAGCAGTTCTTC. Protein sequence: CASRRLAGDNEQFF. The V gene is TRBV12-3 or TRBV12-4, the J gene TRBJ2-1, with TRBD2 identical over 12 bases. Losses at the gene ends were 6 bases for V and 5 bases for J; bases not matched to a gene: 2. This CDR3 region has 14 residues.

This sequence joins TRBV19 and TRBJ2-3; 11 nucleotides agree with TRBD1. Looked up from germline, CDR1 is LNHDA and CDR2 is SQIVND (reference sequence). The CDR3 is 18 residues long. V was pared by 5 bases and J by 0 bases, with 10 bases of the junction left unmatched. The chain's CDR3 is CASSPRTGGVFSTDTQYF. CDR3 bases: TGTGCCAGTAGTCCGCGGACAGGGGGCGTTTTTAGCACAGATACGCAGTATTTT.

The chain is built from TRBV7-9 and TRBJ2-2, with D unresolved. The CDR3 runs 14 residues. V dropped 4 bases and J dropped 3 bases, with 9 bases sitting between them. The V gene's germline CDR1 is SEHNR and CDR2 FQNEAQ (reference sequence). CDR3 in amino acids: CASSSPEDTGELFF. As DNA, the CDR3 is TGTGCCAGCAGCTCCCCTGAGGACACCGGGGAGCTGTTTTTT.

This chain links TRBV12-3 or TRBV12-4 with TRBJ1-2; D is possibly TRBD1 (5 bases). The V end lost 2 bases, the J end lost 7 bases, and 11 bases lay between the germline ends. This CDR3 is built from 13 residues. For the CDR3, the DNA is TGTGCCAGCAGTTTAATCGGGGGAGGTGGCTACACCTTC. This encodes CASSLIGGGGYTF.

This clonotype has only a few counts. V usage is TRBV5-6 and J usage is TRBJ2-5; D ambiguous. In germline, CDR1 is SGHDT, CDR2 YYEEEE. V lost 1 base and J 1 base, leaving 5 bases between the germline ends. This CDR3 region has 13 residues. The CDR3 sequence: CASSLSPQETQYF. DNA of the CDR3: TGTGCCAGCAGCTTGAGTCCCCAAGAGACCCAGTACTTC. Full variable domain (rest looked up from reference TRBV5-6 and TRBJ2-5): DAGVTQSPTHLIKTRGQQVTLRCSPKSGHDTVSWYQQALGQGPQFIFQYYEEEERQRGNFPDRFSGHQFPNYSSELNVNALLLGDSALYLCASSLSPQETQYFGPGTRLLVL.

The chain combines TRBV7-2 with TRBJ2-7, with TRBD2 identical over 8 bases. V lost 2 bases and J lost 0; bases outside the gene matches: 6. Germline V gene lookup returns CDR1 SGHTA and CDR2 FQGNSA. This CDR3 has 16 amino acids. The DNA for the CDR3 is TGTGCCAGCAGCTTATTCGGGGGGGTCCACTCCTACGAGCAGTACTTC. Protein sequence: CASSLFGGVHSYEQYF.

The V and J genes are TRBV20-1 and TRBJ1-4; the match to TRBD1 covers 11 bases. This CDR3 has 15 residues. With V trimmed by 1 base and J by 5 bases, 3 bases remained unmatched. CDR1 is DFQATT and CDR2 is SNEGSKA in the germline V gene (reference sequence). The DNA of the CDR3 is TGCAGTGCTAGAGTCCGGGACAGGGGGAATGAAAAACTGTTTTTT. Translating it yields CSARVRDRGNEKLFF.

This clonotype was detected only a few times. The chain links TRBV7-9 to TRBJ2-4; D perhaps matches TRBD2 (5 bases). The CDR3 runs to 14 residues. V was shortened by 7 bases and J by 0 bases, with 10 bases between the two germline ends. Per the germline V gene, CDR1 is SEHNR and CDR2 is FQNEAQ (reference sequence). CDR3 sequence: CASTHGVAKNIQYF. The CDR3 DNA reads TGTGCCAGCACCCACGGGGTAGCCAAAAACATTCAGTACTTC. Filled out from reference TRBV7-9 and TRBJ2-4, the complete variable domain reads DTGVSQNPRHKITKRGQNVTFRCDPISEHNRLYWYRQTLGQGPEFLTYFQNEAQLEKSRLLSDRFSAERPKGSFSTLEIQRTEQGDSAMYLCASTHGVAKNIQYFGAGTRLSVL.

This clonotype was picked up many times. The chain couples TRBV7-9 to TRBJ2-1, with TRBD1 as a possible D gene (5 bases). The CDR3 length is 15 residues. The V gene lost 9 bases and the J gene lost 3 bases, with 18 bases spanning the gap. CDR1 SEHNR and CDR2 FQNEAQ come from the germline V gene (reference sequence). The chain's CDR3 is CASKQDGSLYNEQFF. The CDR3 nucleotides are TGTGCCAGTAAACAGGATGGGTCCCTCTACAATGAGCAGTTCTTC.

This clonotype was counted between two and nine times. The genes are TRBV25-1 and TRBJ2-5; D tentatively fits TRBD1 or TRBD2 (5 bases each). Germline assignment: CDR1 MGHDK and CDR2 SYGVNS. The V end lost 5 bases, the J end lost 4 bases, and 17 bases lay between the germline ends. The length of the CDR3 is 15 residues. CDR3 DNA: TGTGCCAGCAGTTCACCGGGGCCGCCCGGAGAGACCCAGTACTTC. It yields the protein CASSSPGPPGETQYF.

This clonotype has ten or more counts. The chain employs TRBV19 and TRBJ2-7; D not certain. The CDR3 length is 12 residues. Germline CDR1 is LNHDA and CDR2 is SQIVND (reference sequence). Between the trimmed V and J ends, which lost 5 bases and 6 bases, there was a span of 11 bases. The CDR3 loop reads CASSLSYSEQYF. The CDR3 DNA follows: TGTGCCAGTAGTCTGAGCTACAGCGAGCAGTACTTC.

This clonotype was found a few times. V gene TRBV20-1 combines with J gene TRBJ2-5; the match to TRBD2 covers 9 bases. CDR3 length equals 16 residues. CDR1 is DFQATT, CDR2 SNEGSKA, per germline (reference sequence). V lost 6 bases, J lost 0 bases, and 11 bases stayed unmatched. The CDR3 loop is CSAQPGLARYQETQYF. The CDR3 DNA follows: TGCAGTGCGCAACCCGGACTAGCGAGGTACCAAGAGACCCAGTACTTC.

This clonotype was detected only a few times. This sequence joins TRBV5-1 and TRBJ2-1; 9 bases map to TRBD2. Looked up from germline, CDR1 is SGHRS and CDR2 is YFSETQ. This CDR3 is built from 17 residues. V gave up 3 bases and J gave up 4 bases; unmatched junction bases: 11. CDR3 residues: CASSSGLASPLYNEQFF. CDR3 coding DNA: TGCGCCAGCAGCTCGGGACTAGCCTCGCCCCTATACAATGAGCAGTTCTTC.

This clonotype was detected only a few times. The rearrangement links TRBV7-9 to TRBJ2-3; possible D gene TRBD1, 6 bases. This CDR3 region has 16 residues. V shed 5 bases and J shed 4 bases, with 19 bases lying between them. The germline gives CDR1 SEHNR, CDR2 FQNEAQ (reference sequence). CDR3 amino acids: CASSPRQVGGPDTQYF. Written as DNA, the CDR3 is TGTGCCAGCAGCCCCCGACAGGTTGGGGGCCCAGATACGCAGTATTTT.

In this sample, this clonotype turned up a few times. The V call is TRBV12-3 or TRBV12-4, the J call TRBJ2-3; D unclear. Trimming shortened V by 7 bases and J by 5 bases, and 13 bases separated the two germline ends. The length of the CDR3 is 13 residues. The CDR3 reads CASIDRARDTQYF. For the CDR3, the DNA is TGTGCCAGCATAGACCGGGCCCGAGATACGCAGTATTTT.

This clonotype was observed at least ten times. This rearrangement joins TRBV5-1 to TRBJ2-5, with TRBD2 matching over 10 bases. Germline-derived CDR1 and CDR2 are SGHRS and YFSETQ. The V and J ends lost 5 bases and 3 bases, in that order; junction bases with no gene match: 7. The CDR3 has 15 residues. In DNA form, the CDR3 reads TGCGCCAGCAGTCGGAGTACTAGCGGGGAAGAGACCCAGTACTTC. Translating it yields CASSRSTSGEETQYF.

This clonotype was counted only a few times. The V and J genes are TRBV6-1 and TRBJ1-5; D not resolved. Per germline, CDR1 MNHNS and CDR2 SASEGT. The CDR3 runs to 14 residues. Deletions cut 8 bases from V and 0 bases from J, with 11 bases between. This chain's CDR3 is CASGELYSNQPQHF. The CDR3 DNA reads TGTGCCAGCGGGGAACTATATAGCAATCAGCCCCAGCATTTT.

CDR3 residues: CASMGQNNSPLHF. CDR3 sequence (DNA): TGCGCCAGCATGGGACAGAATAATTCACCCCTCCACTTT. The chain links TRBV5-1 to TRBJ1-6; 7 bases fit TRBD1. Germline V gives CDR1 SGHRS, CDR2 YFSETQ. V was pared by 6 bases and J by 5 bases, with 2 bases of the junction left unmatched. The CDR3 spans 13 residues.

This clonotype was seen more than once but under ten times. The chain carries TRBV12-3 or TRBV12-4 and TRBJ1-2; no clear D gene. Deletions cut 2 bases from V and 4 bases from J, with 8 bases between. This CDR3 comprises 13 residues. CDR3 in DNA: TGTGCCAGCAGTTTAACTAGGGCCTATGGCTACACCTTC. The encoded protein is CASSLTRAYGYTF.